The 23 T cell receptor beta chains below were found in one sample sequenced in a study of T cell repertoires in ileal Crohn's disease. TCRdb keeps only in-frame clones here, not all; method: immunoSEQ multiplex PCR. The table shows some 4,000 clones, with less than 80% occurring only once. Material for sequencing was ileal tissue. These receptors came from an adult with Crohn's disease.

The rearrangement links TRBV27 to TRBJ2-1; TRBD2 aligns across 12 bases. CDR3 length: 16 residues. V trimming: 3 bases; J trimming: 7 bases; junction bases outside the gene matches: 7. CDR1 and CDR2 from the germline V gene are MNHEY and SMNVEV (reference sequence). The CDR3 reads CASSFLAGGLNNEQFF. The CDR3, as DNA: TGTGCCAGCAGTTTCCTAGCGGGGGGGCTCAATAATGAGCAGTTCTTC.

The chain links TRBV2 to TRBJ2-3, with 7 bases lining up with TRBD1. With 5 bases clipped from V and 6 bases from J, the junction kept 11 bases outside the gene matches. The length of the CDR3 is 15 residues. Germline V gene lookup returns CDR1 SNHLY and CDR2 FYNNEI. CDR3 DNA sequence: TGTGCCAGCAGTCGACAGGGACCCCCGACCGATACGCAGTATTTT. Amino acid sequence: CASSRQGPPTDTQYF.

This clone was observed a few times. The chain uses TRBV2 and TRBJ2-7; a possible D gene is TRBD1 (5 bases). The CDR3 is 12 residues long. V was cut by 3 bases and J by 2 bases, with 5 bases left in between. The V gene's germline CDR1 is SNHLY and CDR2 FYNNEI. CDR3 region: CASSDRAYEQYF. CDR3 coding DNA: TGTGCCAGCAGTGACAGGGCCTACGAGCAGTACTTC.

The chain carries TRBV6-1 and TRBJ1-2, with 8 positions matching TRBD1. The ends lost 0 bases at V and 3 bases at J; junction bases unmatched: 6. This CDR3 contains 16 residues. Germline V gives CDR1 MNHNS, CDR2 SASEGT. The DNA of the CDR3 is TGTGCCAGCAGTGAAGCGTACAGGACAGGGCACTATGGCTACACCTTC. Its protein is CASSEAYRTGHYGYTF.

The chain recombines TRBV6-1 with TRBJ1-6; D unresolved. The CDR3 has 13 residues. CDR1 and CDR2 (germline): MNHNS, SASEGT. V lost 7 bases and J lost 9, with 13 bases in between. The CDR3 sequence: CASTRDLGSPLHF. The CDR3 DNA is TGTGCCAGCACCCGGGATCTGGGTTCACCCCTCCACTTT.

In this sample, this clone turned up once. The chain joins TRBV5-6 to TRBJ2-5, with a tentative D call TRBD2 (5 bases). Trimming cost V 2 bases and J 3 bases, with 17 bases left between them. Germline V gene lookup returns CDR1 SGHDT and CDR2 YYEEEE. The length of the CDR3 is 16 residues. The CDR3 nucleotides are TGTGCCAGCAGCTTTCCGGTCGGGGAGACTGAAGAGACCCAGTACTTC. It translates to CASSFPVGETEETQYF.

A word on this clone: This specimen includes other DNA sequences encoding the same CDR3. The chain links TRBV9 to TRBJ1-3, with a possible D match to TRBD1 (5 bases). The length of the CDR3 is 14 residues. CDR1 is SGDLS and CDR2 is YYNGEE in the germline V gene. Trimming shortened V by 2 bases and J by 0 bases, and 6 bases separated the two germline ends. CDR3 nucleotide sequence: TGTGCCAGCAGCGTCGGACACTCTGGAAACACCATATATTTT. Its translation: CASSVGHSGNTIYF.

J is TRBJ2-1 and V is TRBV2; TRBD2 is a possible D gene (5 bases). V was trimmed by 0 bases and J by 15 bases, leaving 18 bases between them. The CDR3 is 14 amino acids. The germline V gene encodes CDR1 SNHLY and CDR2 FYNNEI. This CDR3 is CASSEATRVTPPFF. The CDR3 nucleotides read TGTGCCAGCAGTGAAGCGACGAGGGTGACGCCGCCGTTCTTC.

The chain carries TRBV9 and TRBJ1-6; the match to TRBD1 covers 7 bases. The junction had 5 bases not matched to a gene; V was cut back by 0 bases and J by 8 bases. The CDR3 runs 15 residues. Germline V CDR1 and CDR2: SGDLS, YYNGEE. CDR3 loop: CASSVGGQVDSPLHF. DNA of the CDR3: TGTGCCAGCAGCGTAGGAGGACAGGTTGATTCACCCCTCCACTTT.

The rearrangement joins TRBV10-3 to TRBJ2-1; 7 nucleotides agree with TRBD1. This CDR3 has 12 residues. Germline V gives CDR1 ENHRY, CDR2 SYGVKD. Losses at the gene ends were 6 bases for V and 9 bases for J; bases not matched to a gene: 5. The CDR3 is CAIRRQGTEQFF. The CDR3 DNA follows: TGTGCCATCAGGAGACAGGGTACTGAGCAGTTCTTC.

This clone was detected a few times. V and J are TRBV2 and TRBJ1-2; 9 positions agree with TRBD1. The junction had 6 bases not matched to a gene; V was cut back by 7 bases and J by 3 bases. Germline V gene sequence: CDR1 SNHLY, CDR2 FYNNEI. This CDR3 has 14 residues. The chain's CDR3 is CASKQGAQDYGYTF. Here the CDR3 DNA reads TGTGCCAGCAAACAGGGGGCGCAAGACTATGGCTACACCTTC.

For the CDR3, the DNA is TGTGCCAGCAGCTTATCGGCCTATAATTCACCCCTCCACTTT. Translated: CASSLSAYNSPLHF. V is TRBV5-4 and J is TRBJ1-6; D gene uncertain. This CDR3 is 14 amino acids long. Germline lookup yields CDR1 SGHNT and CDR2 YYREEE (reference sequence). Trimming stripped 2 bases from V and 2 bases from J, with 5 bases between. The variable domain in full, completed from reference TRBV5-4 and TRBJ1-6, reads ETGVTQSPTHLIKTRGQQVTLRCSSQSGHNTVSWYQQALGQGPQFIFQYYREEENGRGNFPPRFSGLQFPNYSSELNVNALELDDSALYLCASSLSAYNSPLHFGNGTRLTVT.

V gene TRBV25-1 combines with J gene TRBJ2-7; D call uncertain. CDR1 is MGHDK and CDR2 is SYGVNS in the germline V gene. This CDR3 comprises 12 residues. V dropped 3 bases and J dropped 3 bases, with 6 bases sitting between them. The CDR3 reads CASSDTGYEQYF. The CDR3 DNA is TGTGCCAGCAGTGACACCGGCTACGAGCAGTACTTC.

This clone was seen a few times. The chain links TRBV19 to TRBJ1-6; 7 positions agree with TRBD1. V gave up 6 bases and J gave up 8 bases; unmatched junction bases: 10. The CDR3 covers 15 residues. Germline V gene lookup returns CDR1 LNHDA and CDR2 SQIVND (reference sequence). Here the CDR3 reads CASREPGQNHSPLHF. The CDR3 region has the DNA TGTGCCAGTAGGGAACCGGGACAGAACCATTCACCCCTCCACTTT.

The gene calls are TRBV9 and TRBJ2-3; 13 bases are shared with TRBD2. The CDR3 has 18 residues. CDR1 and CDR2 (germline): SGDLS, YYNGEE. With V trimmed by 0 bases and J by 3 bases, 7 bases remained unmatched. The CDR3 nucleotides read TGTGCCAGCAGCGTAGAAGGGACTAGCGGGGTCTCTACAGATACGCAGTATTTT. This codes for CASSVEGTSGVSTDTQYF.

The chain recombines TRBV6-1 with TRBJ2-7; TRBD1 matches 8 bases. Germline-derived CDR1 and CDR2 are MNHNS and SASEGT. V was clipped by 6 bases and J by 4 bases; unmatched bases: 5. This CDR3 is built from 13 residues. CDR3 in amino acids: CASRGDRLYEQYF. The CDR3 bases are TGTGCCAGCAGGGGGGACAGGTTGTACGAGCAGTACTTC.

V is TRBV4-1 and J is TRBJ2-1; 8 bases agree with TRBD2. This CDR3 is 16 amino acids long. V was pared by 0 bases and J by 4 bases, with 5 bases of the junction left unmatched. Germline CDR1 reads MGHRA; CDR2 reads YSYEKL. This CDR3 is CASSQELAGVYNEQFF. As DNA, the CDR3 is TGCGCCAGCAGCCAAGAGCTAGCGGGCGTATACAATGAGCAGTTCTTC.

The V gene is TRBV4-1, the J gene TRBJ2-5, with 7 bases identical to TRBD1. The length of the CDR3 is 19 residues. Germline assignment: CDR1 MGHRA and CDR2 YSYEKL. The ends lost 1 base at V and 2 bases at J; junction bases unmatched: 16. This chain's CDR3 is CASSQAWRRGGEGQETQYF. The CDR3 nucleotides are TGCGCCAGCAGCCAAGCCTGGCGGCGAGGGGGCGAGGGACAAGAGACCCAGTACTTC.

CDR3 in amino acids: CASSLYGGLQGDTQYF. CDR3 bases: TGTGCCAGCAGCTTGTACGGCGGTCTTCAGGGAGATACGCAGTATTTT. The chain is built from TRBV5-4 and TRBJ2-3; the D gene is possibly TRBD1 (5 bases). V was shortened by 1 base and J by 5 bases, with 17 bases between the two germline ends. The germline gives CDR1 SGHNT, CDR2 YYREEE (reference sequence). This CDR3 contains 16 residues.

The genes are TRBV4-3 and TRBJ1-2; 7 bases align to TRBD1. The V segment lost 1 base and the J segment 5 bases; nucleotides outside the gene matches: 4. The germline CDR1 and CDR2 sequences are LGHNA and YSLEER. The CDR3 has 14 residues. The CDR3 spells CASSQGRQGYGYTF. CDR3 sequence (DNA): TGCGCCAGCAGCCAAGGTAGACAGGGATATGGCTACACCTTC.

The rearrangement joins TRBV6-1 to TRBJ1-1; D ambiguous. In germline, CDR1 is MNHNS, CDR2 SASEGT. The CDR3 sequence is 13 residues long. V shed 3 bases and J shed 4 bases, with 9 bases lying between them. CDR3 sequence: CASSDLGVTEAFF. The CDR3 bases are TGTGCCAGCAGTGACCTGGGCGTCACTGAAGCTTTCTTT.

The chain uses TRBV10-1 and TRBJ2-1; 12 nucleotides match TRBD2. CDR1 is WNHNN and CDR2 is SYGVQD in the germline V gene (reference sequence). The CDR3 loop spans 17 amino acids. J lost 4 bases, V lost 7 bases, and 11 bases had no gene match. The CDR3 reads CASTGNTSGGSYNEQFF. Here the CDR3 DNA reads TGCGCCAGCACCGGAAATACTAGCGGGGGGTCGTACAATGAGCAGTTCTTC.

Details on this clone: The same CDR3 also results from other DNA sequences found in this sample. The chain is built from TRBV7-3 and TRBJ2-1, with D unresolved. CDR3 length: 15 amino acids. Germline loops: CDR1 SGHTA, CDR2 FQGTGA. The germline V and J ends were trimmed by 1 base and 0 bases, with 7 bases remaining between them. The CDR3 here is CASSLNPSSYNEQFF. The CDR3 nucleotides read TGTGCCAGCAGCTTAAACCCCAGCTCCTACAATGAGCAGTTCTTC.